This passage covers 20 T cell receptor beta chains from one sample sequenced in a study of blood T cell repertoires in COVID-19. TCRdb keeps only in-frame clones here, not all; method: immunoSEQ multiplex PCR. Here the sample spans 200,000 to 300,000 clones, roughly 85% being singletons. Sequencing used PBMCs or T cells enriched from blood (not recorded which). The origin of the receptors is a woman aged 50 to 65 with acute COVID-19.

This chain connects TRBV7-2 to TRBJ2-5; 16 bases are a match to TRBD2. Germline loops: CDR1 SGHTA, CDR2 FQGNSA. The V segment lost 3 bases and the J segment 5 bases; nucleotides outside the gene matches: 12. The CDR3 has 19 amino acids. The CDR3 DNA sequence: TGTGCCAGCAGCTTGGGCCCCGGGACTAGCGGGGGGGCTGGTGAGACCCAGTACTTC. Its protein is CASSLGPGTSGGAGETQYF.

The chain couples TRBV14 to TRBJ1-1; D possibly corresponds to TRBD1 (5 bases). CDR1 is SGHDN, CDR2 FVKESK, per germline. Trimming cost V 0 bases and J 3 bases, with 11 bases left between them. This CDR3 is 15 amino acids long. CDR3 residues: CASSQDPRVDTEAFF. The DNA for the CDR3 is TGTGCCAGCAGCCAAGATCCCAGGGTAGACACTGAAGCTTTCTTT.

The V gene is TRBV9, the J gene TRBJ1-1; the D is unclear. Germline values: CDR1 SGDLS, CDR2 YYNGEE. The V gene lost 2 bases and the J gene lost 4 bases, with 15 bases spanning the gap. The CDR3 has 15 amino acids. The CDR3 sequence is CASSVSEEGTTEAFF. The DNA of the CDR3 is TGTGCCAGCAGCGTCTCCGAGGAGGGTACCACTGAAGCTTTCTTT.

The chain joins TRBV2 to TRBJ1-1, with D possibly TRBD1 on 6 matching bases. The CDR3 is 12 amino acids. Germline V gives CDR1 SNHLY, CDR2 FYNNEI. Trimming removed 5 bases at V and 6 bases at J, with 10 bases between. The CDR3 spells CASSIQGAEAFF. The CDR3 DNA is TGTGCCAGCAGTATACAGGGCGCTGAAGCTTTCTTT.

This chain links TRBV30 with TRBJ1-2; D gene uncertain. Trimming left V 4 bases short and J 4 bases short, with 19 bases between. Germline V gives CDR1 GTSNPN, CDR2 SVGIG (reference sequence). This CDR3 contains 15 residues. CDR3 region: CAWTPQTWFSYGYTF. CDR3 DNA: TGTGCCTGGACCCCACAGACGTGGTTTAGCTATGGCTACACCTTC. The full variable domain, its missing parts supplied by reference TRBV30 and TRBJ1-2, is SQTIHQWPATLVQPVGSPLSLECTVEGTSNPNLYWYRQAAGRGLQLLFYSVGIGQISSEVPQNLSASRPQDRQFILSSKKLLLSDSGFYLCAWTPQTWFSYGYTFGSGTRLTVV.

The chain's CDR3 is CASSPYTFSETQYF. DNA for the CDR3: TGCGCCAGCAGTCCCTATACCTTTAGCGAGACCCAGTACTTC. The chain carries TRBV4-3 and TRBJ2-5, with unresolved D. Trimming left V 6 bases short and J 5 bases short, with 16 bases between. CDR3 length: 14 amino acids. Germline loops: CDR1 LGHNA, CDR2 YSLEER.

The rearrangement joins TRBV4-1 to TRBJ1-4; no firm D call. V gave up 0 bases and J gave up 4 bases, with 18 bases separating them. Per the germline V gene, CDR1 is MGHRA and CDR2 is YSYEKL. The CDR3 totals 18 residues. The CDR3 DNA reads as TGCGCCAGCAGCCAAGAGGGAGTGAGACAAGCTTTTAATGAAAAACTGTTTTTT. As protein: CASSQEGVRQAFNEKLFF.

The chain joins TRBV6-5 to TRBJ1-2; TRBD1 is a possible D gene (6 bases). The CDR3 consists of 12 residues. Germline V gene lookup returns CDR1 MNHEY and CDR2 SVGAGI. V was clipped by 4 bases and J by 7 bases, with 10 bases between them. The CDR3 DNA reads as TGTGCCAGCAGTTCCCACAGGGCTGGCTACACCTTC. Translation: CASSSHRAGYTF.

CDR3 in amino acids: CASRGAGGATGELFF. CDR3 DNA: TGTGCCAGCAGAGGCGCGGGGGGGGCCACCGGGGAGCTGTTTTTT. The V gene is TRBV6-5, the J gene TRBJ2-2, with TRBD2 matching 9 bases. The CDR3 length is 15 residues. Trimming took 6 bases from V and 4 from J; bases not matched to a gene: 6. CDR1 and CDR2 from the germline V gene are MNHEY and SVGAGI.

The J gene is TRBJ1-6, the V gene TRBV7-9; D unresolved. Trimming shortened V by 1 base and J by 7 bases, and 11 bases separated the two germline ends. The CDR3 loop spans 15 amino acids. The germline V gene has CDR1 SEHNR and CDR2 FQNEAQ (reference sequence). CDR3 in amino acids: CASSLVGPLNSPLHF. Here the CDR3 DNA reads TGTGCCAGCAGCTTAGTTGGGCCCTTAAATTCACCCCTCCACTTT.

The chain combines TRBV24-1 with TRBJ1-6, with TRBD1 identical over 11 bases. Germline lookup yields CDR1 KGHDR and CDR2 SFDVKD. V lost 5 bases, J lost 5 bases, and 7 bases stayed unmatched. The CDR3 has 17 residues. In DNA form, the CDR3 reads TGTGCCACCAGTGCCCAGGACAGGGGGCCCAATAATTCACCCCTCCACTTT. This gives the protein CATSAQDRGPNNSPLHF.

This clone was counted once. The chain carries TRBV18 and TRBJ2-1; TRBD2 might be the D (7 bases). V was shortened by 6 bases and J by 0 bases, with 15 bases between the two germline ends. Germline V gives CDR1 KGHSH, CDR2 LQKENI. CDR3 length: 16 residues. Here the CDR3 reads CASSKGGAGSYNEQFF. For the CDR3, the DNA is TGTGCCAGCTCCAAGGGGGGGGCTGGCTCCTACAATGAGCAGTTCTTC.

In this sample, this clone turned up once. This chain joins TRBV3-1 (or the pseudogene TRBV3-2) and TRBJ2-7, with D possibly TRBD1 on 5 matching bases. Trimming cost V 2 bases and J 7 bases, with 15 bases left between them. CDR1 LGHDT and CDR2 YNNKEL come from the germline V gene (reference sequence). The CDR3 has 14 residues. Here the CDR3 reads CASSQSDSPGEQYF. DNA for the CDR3: TGTGCCAGCAGCCAATCTGACAGTCCTGGAGAGCAGTACTTC.

The V and J genes are TRBV5-1 and TRBJ2-3; 7 bases fit TRBD2. The V gene's germline CDR1 is SGHRS and CDR2 YFSETQ. The CDR3 is 16 amino acids. V lost 0 bases and J lost 0; bases outside the gene matches: 4. The CDR3 protein is CASSLGASGSTDTQYF. CDR3 nucleotides: TGCGCCAGCAGCTTGGGGGCTAGCGGTAGCACAGATACGCAGTATTTT.

V is TRBV27 and J is TRBJ2-1; 11 bases agree with TRBD2. CDR1 and CDR2 (germline): MNHEY, SMNVEV (reference sequence). V lost 2 bases to trimming and J lost 4 bases; unmatched junction nucleotides: 4. The CDR3 has 16 amino acids. CDR3 coding DNA: TGTGCCAGCAGTTTACTAGCGGGGGGACTTTACAATGAGCAGTTCTTC. The encoded protein is CASSLLAGGLYNEQFF.

The chain carries TRBV18 and TRBJ2-3, with TRBD2 identical over 11 bases. The germline V gene encodes CDR1 KGHSH and CDR2 LQKENI. There are 16 residues in the CDR3. The trim removed 0 bases at V and 6 bases at J, leaving 5 bases unmatched. The CDR3 sequence: CASSPPLAGGSDTQYF. The CDR3 DNA follows: TGTGCCAGCTCACCACCTCTAGCGGGGGGCTCGGATACGCAGTATTTT.

The rearrangement links TRBV7-2 to TRBJ2-3; TRBD2 matches at 11 bases. Germline CDR1 and CDR2: SGHTA and FQGNSA. The J segment lost 6 bases and the V segment lost 1 base, leaving 3 bases of the junction unmatched. This CDR3 is built from 15 residues. The CDR3: CASSLVAGGSDTQYF. CDR3 DNA sequence: TGTGCCAGCAGCTTAGTAGCGGGGGGGTCGGATACGCAGTATTTT.

This sequence joins TRBV10-3 and TRBJ2-1, with D unresolved. The germline gives CDR1 ENHRY, CDR2 SYGVKD. The CDR3 totals 11 residues. Trimming pared 3 bases from V and 9 bases from J, leaving 6 bases between. CDR3 sequence (DNA): TGTGCCATCAGTGAAAAGAGTGAGCAGTTCTTC. It translates to CAISEKSEQFF.

The chain combines TRBV3-1 (or the pseudogene TRBV3-2) with TRBJ2-5; TRBD2 aligns across 8 bases. CDR1 LGHDT and CDR2 YNNKEL come from the germline V gene (reference sequence). With 4 bases clipped from V and 2 bases from J, the junction kept 6 bases outside the gene matches. The CDR3 consists of 15 residues. This CDR3 is CASSRSGGLQETQYF. CDR3 nucleotide sequence: TGTGCCAGCAGCCGCAGCGGGGGCCTACAAGAGACCCAGTACTTC.

This clone showed up just a few times. The V call is TRBV27, the J call TRBJ1-1; D is possibly TRBD1 (5 bases). Germline V gene data show CDR1 as MNHEY and CDR2 as SMNVEV (reference sequence). The CDR3 is 13 residues long. Deletions cut 8 bases from V and 2 bases from J, with 12 bases between. This CDR3 is CASGIQENTEAFF. As DNA, the CDR3 is TGTGCCAGCGGTATACAGGAAAACACTGAAGCTTTCTTT.